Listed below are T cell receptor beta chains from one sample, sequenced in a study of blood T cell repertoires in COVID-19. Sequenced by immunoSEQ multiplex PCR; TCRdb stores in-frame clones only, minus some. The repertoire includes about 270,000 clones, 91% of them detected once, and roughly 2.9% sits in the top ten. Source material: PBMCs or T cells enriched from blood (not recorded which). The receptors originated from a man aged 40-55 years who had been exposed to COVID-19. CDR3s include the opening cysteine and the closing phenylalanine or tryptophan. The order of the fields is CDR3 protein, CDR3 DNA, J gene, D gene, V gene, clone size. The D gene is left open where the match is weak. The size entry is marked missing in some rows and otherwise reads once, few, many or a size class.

CASSIGIMREYSNQPQHF | TGTGCCAGTAGTATAGGTATTATGAGAGAATATAGCAATCAGCCCCAGCATTTT | TRBJ1-5 | . | TRBV19 | .
CASSSQLQGAGGNTIYF | TGCGCCAGCAGCTCGCAACTACAGGGGGCGGGTGGAAACACCATATATTTT | TRBJ1-3 | TRBD1 | TRBV5-1 | .
CASSQGTSGSNEQYF | TGCGCCAGCAGCCAGGGGACTAGCGGGAGTAACGAGCAGTACTTC | TRBJ2-7 | TRBD2 | TRBV4-1 | .
CASSPSGGGRTEAFF | TGTGCCAGCAGCCCCAGCGGAGGGGGCCGAACTGAAGCTTTCTTT | TRBJ1-1 | TRBD1 | TRBV11-2 | .
CASSLSRDYYGYTF | TGTGCCAGCAGTTTATCAAGGGACTATTATGGCTACACCTTC | TRBJ1-2 | . | TRBV27 | .
CASSRQGGYTF | TGTGCCAGCTCACGACAGGGGGGCTACACCTTC | TRBJ1-2 | TRBD1 | TRBV18 | .
CASTRDRVETQYF | TGCGCCAGCACCCGGGACAGGGTGGAGACCCAGTACTTC | TRBJ2-5 | TRBD1 | TRBV10-2 | .
CASSLMSPSGLGEQYF | TGTGCCAGCAGCTTGATGTCCCCTAGCGGCCTGGGGGAGCAGTACTTC | TRBJ2-7 | TRBD2 | TRBV7-6 | .
CASSPISGSGRVNEQYF | TGTGCCAGCAGCCCTATTAGTGGTAGCGGGAGAGTAAACGAGCAGTACTTC | TRBJ2-7 | TRBD2 | TRBV7-2 | .
CASSSTGTPNEKLFF | TGTGCCAGCAGCTCGACCGGGACACCTAATGAAAAACTGTTTTTT | TRBJ1-4 | . | TRBV11-2 | .
CAWSARLGGGTSGSYEQYF | TGTGCCTGGAGTGCTCGACTAGGGGGTGGGACTAGCGGGAGCTACGAGCAGTACTTC | TRBJ2-7 | TRBD2 | TRBV30 | once
CASSQGLLGTDTQYF | TGTGCCAGCAGCCAAGGACTCCTGGGCACAGATACGCAGTATTTT | TRBJ2-3 | . | TRBV3-1/TRBV3-2 | .
CASSQRDSREKLFF | TGTGCCAGCAGCCAACGGGACAGTCGAGAAAAACTGTTTTTT | TRBJ1-4 | TRBD1 | TRBV7-2 | .
CASKAQGTNEKLFF | TGTGCCAGTAAGGCACAGGGGACGAATGAAAAACTGTTTTTT | TRBJ1-4 | TRBD1 | TRBV27 | once
CASGLPGYNSPLHF | TGTGCTAGTGGTTTGCCGGGTTATAATTCACCCCTCCACTTT | TRBJ1-6 | . | TRBV12-5 | .
CASSMGTGFNTGELFF | TGTGCCAGTAGTATGGGGACAGGGTTTAACACCGGGGAGCTGTTTTTT | TRBJ2-2 | TRBD1 | TRBV19 | .
CASLGGANEKLFF | TGTGCCAGCCTTGGGGGGGCTAATGAAAAACTGTTTTTT | TRBJ1-4 | . | TRBV2 | .
CASSEGSSRYNEQFF | TGTGCCAGCAGTGAAGGGAGTTCGCGATACAATGAGCAGTTCTTC | TRBJ2-1 | . | TRBV2 | .
CASSIRSGTSGVGEQFF | TGTGCCAGCAGCATAAGATCCGGGACTTCCGGGGTGGGTGAGCAGTTCTTC | TRBJ2-1 | . | TRBV11-3 | .
CASSSREYGYTF | TGTGCCAGCAGTTCTAGGGAGTATGGCTACACCTTC | TRBJ1-2 | . | TRBV28 | .
CASSSIEGYNEQFF | TGTGCCAGCAGCTCCATCGAGGGTTACAATGAGCAGTTCTTC | TRBJ2-1 | . | TRBV5-6 | .
CASSFTLDRVSFF | TGTGCCAGCAGCTTTACTTTGGACAGGGTATCGTTCTTC | TRBJ2-1 | TRBD1 | TRBV7-2 | .
CASSYRLAGDEQFF | TGCGCCAGCAGTTACAGACTAGCGGGGGACGAGCAGTTCTTC | TRBJ2-1 | TRBD2 | TRBV5-1 | .
CASSHGQGQNIQYF | TGTGCCAGCAGTCATGGACAGGGACAAAACATTCAGTACTTC | TRBJ2-4 | TRBD1 | TRBV7-2 | .
CASSLLGQGGYGYTF | TGTGCCAGCAGTCTACTGGGACAGGGGGGCTATGGCTACACCTTC | TRBJ1-2 | TRBD1 | TRBV28 | .
CASSLVAGSGNTIYF | TGCGCCAGCAGCTTGGTCGCAGGCTCTGGAAACACCATATATTTT | TRBJ1-3 | . | TRBV5-1 | .
CATPRGEQYF | TGTGCCACCCCCCGGGGCGAGCAGTACTTC | TRBJ2-7 | . | TRBV24-1 | few
CASSQDTGTPTLAKNIQYF | TGCGCCAGCAGCCAAGACACAGGGACACCGACCCTAGCCAAAAACATTCAGTACTTC | TRBJ2-4 | . | TRBV4-1 | .
CASSLGTSSYEQYF | TGTGCCAGCAGTCTAGGGACTAGCTCTTACGAGCAGTACTTC | TRBJ2-7 | TRBD2 | TRBV6-5 | .
CASRPPDRYSGANVLTF | TGTGCCAGCAGGCCCCCGGACAGATACTCTGGGGCCAACGTCCTGACTTTC | TRBJ2-6 | . | TRBV13 | .
CASSQVGLSNGEQHF | TGCGCCAGCAGCCAAGTAGGTTTATCGAACGGAGAACAGCATTTT | TRBJ1-5 | . | TRBV4-1 | .
CASKGSAGVIGGELFF | TGTGCCAGTAAAGGCTCTGCGGGTGTTATCGGCGGGGAGCTGTTTTTT | TRBJ2-2 | . | TRBV19 | .
CASSLRAAPLGQYF | TGTGCCAGCAGCTTGAGAGCGGCACCCCTAGGGCAGTACTTC | TRBJ2-7 | . | TRBV5-4 | .
CASSISFYNEQFF | TGTGCCAGCAGCATTAGTTTTTACAATGAGCAGTTCTTC | TRBJ2-1 | . | TRBV14 | .
CATSESGQGIGELFF | TGTGCCACCAGTGAGTCTGGACAGGGGATCGGGGAGCTGTTTTTT | TRBJ2-2 | TRBD1 | TRBV24-1 | .
CASSLTSGTSYNEQFF | TGCGCCAGCAGCTTAACTAGCGGGACCTCCTACAATGAGCAGTTCTTC | TRBJ2-1 | TRBD2 | TRBV5-1 | .
CAAGPWGLGNEQFF | TGTGCAGCAGGACCTTGGGGGCTGGGGAATGAGCAGTTCTTC | TRBJ2-1 | . | TRBV27 | .
CATSDPTGDLYEQYF | TGTGCCACCAGTGATCCGACAGGGGACTTGTACGAGCAGTACTTC | TRBJ2-7 | TRBD1 | TRBV24-1 | .
CASSPKREIFHNEQFF | TGCGCCAGCAGCCCCAAGCGGGAGATTTTTCACAATGAGCAGTTCTTC | TRBJ2-1 | TRBD2 | TRBV5-1 | .